This T cell receptor (beta chain) was retrieved from a study of PD-L1 blockade in urothelial cancer. Study in general: The study started patients on atezolizumab at some point between 2014 and 2016, giving 1,200 mg intravenously every 3 weeks. Most patients, about nine tenths of the roughly 30, were males with bladder-origin cancer.

Concerning this clone: Its specificity is not known.

Assay: immunoSEQ multiplex PCR; the TCRdb copy retains only in-frame clones and omits some. The sample has 50,000 or so clones, roughly 80% seen once. Study-level points and caveats: It was durable-benefit patients whose tumor-associated blood clones expanded more at 3 weeks.

This CDR3 contains 15 residues. In germline, CDR1 is SEHNR, CDR2 FQNEAQ (reference sequence). Deletions cut 3 bases from V and 4 bases from J, with 13 bases between. The input for sequencing was PBMCs, taken around atezolizumab (anti-PD-L1) treatment. The clonotype originates from a man aged 65 to 85 with urothelial cancer. The J gene is TRBJ1-5, the V gene TRBV7-9, with D possibly being TRBD1 (6 bases). In nucleotides, the CDR3 is TGTGCCAGCAGCTTGAGCACAGGGCTAAATCAGCCCCAGCATTTT. This sequence encodes CASSLSTGLNQPQHF.